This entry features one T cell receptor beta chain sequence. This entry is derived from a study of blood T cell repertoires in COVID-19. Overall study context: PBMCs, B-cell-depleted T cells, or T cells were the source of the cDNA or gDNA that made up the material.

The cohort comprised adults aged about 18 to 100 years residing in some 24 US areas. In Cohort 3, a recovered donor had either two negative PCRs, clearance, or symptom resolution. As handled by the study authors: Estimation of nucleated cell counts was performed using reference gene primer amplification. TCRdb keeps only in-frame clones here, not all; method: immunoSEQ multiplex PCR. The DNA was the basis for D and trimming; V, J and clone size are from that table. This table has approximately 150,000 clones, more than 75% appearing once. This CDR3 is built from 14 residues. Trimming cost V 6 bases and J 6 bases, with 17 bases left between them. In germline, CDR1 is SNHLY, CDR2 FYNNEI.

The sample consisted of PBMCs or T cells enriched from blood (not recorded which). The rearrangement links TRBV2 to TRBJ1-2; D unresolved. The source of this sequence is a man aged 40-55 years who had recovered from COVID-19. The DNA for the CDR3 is TGTGCCAGCAGGCTAGCCGACGGAGGAGATGGCTACACCTTC. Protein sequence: CASRLADGGDGYTF.